The sequence of this T cell receptor beta chain was determined in a study of blood T cell repertoires in COVID-19 (dated by TCRdb to about 2020). About the full investigation: Samples from collaborators originated in the United States, Italy and Spain and spanned both the acute and convalescent phases of COVID-19. Where available, HLA class I and class II types were obtained from metadata supplied by the sample provider rather than from assay-based typing. The dataset comprised deeply sampled blood TCRbeta repertoires from subjects exposed to, actively infected with, or recovered from COVID-19. The repertoires were released in a freely available public database intended as a resource for research on the immune response to SARS-CoV-2. Sample metadata almost always included a de-identified subject ID, COVID-19 status, age in years and sex. The prospective study material was composed of cDNA or gDNA derived from T cells, B-cell-depleted T cells, or PBMCs. The samples were drawn from the first 160 participants of the ongoing ImmuneRACE study and from over a thousand subjects provided by 6 global collaborators.

Turning to this clone: This clone's antigen is unknown. No base quality information exists; no much larger clone differs at one position.

Beyond this particular receptor, the publication reports: The amount of clinical and demographic metadata varied by source and participant and was provided uncurated.

The immunoSEQ Assay, a bias-controlled multiplex PCR, was used to amplify TCRbeta CDR3 regions from genomic DNA. The authors processed their data as follows. The number of nucleated cells in each sample was estimated by amplification of reference gene primers within the assay. To quantify the absolute abundance of each unique TCRbeta CDR3 rearrangement, sequence reads were collapsed and filtered. For each sample, productive Simpson clonality was calculated as the square root of Simpson's diversity index over productive rearrangements. TCRdb re-hosts the immuneACCESS table, in-frame sequences only. Its copies lack some clones; in the studies checked, an unresolved V gene accounts for under half of them, and the cause for the rest is not known. V, J and clone size are those of that table, while D and trimming were read from the DNA. The sample records fewer than 300,000 clones, over 75% of which are singletons. 13% of the sample goes to the ten largest clones.

Collaborating institutions collected whole blood in K2EDTA tubes following their own protocols. For TCRbeta analysis, collaborator samples were shipped as frozen whole blood, as isolated PBMCs, or as DNA extracted from either sample type. From the germline V gene, CDR1 is SGHRS and CDR2 is YFSETQ. Relative to germline, V is missing 0 bases and J is missing 0 bases, with 2 bases of the junction outside any gene match. Spanning cysteine to phenylalanine, the CDR3 consists of 15 amino acids. Just the 45-base CDR3 DNA is kept, in frame starting at base 1. The chain is assembled from TRBV5-1 and TRBJ2-5, with TRBD2 matching 7 junction bases. The receptor comes from a human donor in a cohort sampled during active COVID-19. Specimen: peripheral blood. The DNA sequence follows: TGCGCCAGCAGCTTGGTTCTAGCGGACCAAGAGACCCAGTACTTC. Protein translation: CASSLVLADQETQYF.